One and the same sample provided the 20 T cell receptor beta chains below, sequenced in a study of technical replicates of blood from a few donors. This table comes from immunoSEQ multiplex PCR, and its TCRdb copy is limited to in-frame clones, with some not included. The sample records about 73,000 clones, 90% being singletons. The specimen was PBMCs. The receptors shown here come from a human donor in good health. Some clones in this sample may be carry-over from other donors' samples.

CDR3 nucleotides: TGTGCCAGCAGCTCCGACAGGGGGCCGTACGATACGCAGTATTTT. As protein: CASSSDRGPYDTQYF. The chain uses TRBV7-9 and TRBJ2-3, with TRBD1 matching 10 bases. V was pared by 4 bases and J by 6 bases, with 7 bases of the junction left unmatched. Germline assignment: CDR1 SEHNR and CDR2 FQNEAQ (reference sequence). This CDR3 region has 15 residues.

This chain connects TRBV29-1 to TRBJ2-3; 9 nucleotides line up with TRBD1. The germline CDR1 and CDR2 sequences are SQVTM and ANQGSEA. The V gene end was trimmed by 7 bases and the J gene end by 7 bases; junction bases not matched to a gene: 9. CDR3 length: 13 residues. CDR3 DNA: TGCAGCGCGCCGGGACAGGGCAGTAATACGCAGTATTTT. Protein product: CSAPGQGSNTQYF.

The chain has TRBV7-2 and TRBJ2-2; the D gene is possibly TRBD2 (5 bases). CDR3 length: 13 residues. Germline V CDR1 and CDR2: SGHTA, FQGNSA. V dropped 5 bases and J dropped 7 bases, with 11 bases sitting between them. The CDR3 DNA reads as TGTGCCAGCAGCCTCGAGGGTGGCGGGGAGCTGTTTTTT. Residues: CASSLEGGGELFF. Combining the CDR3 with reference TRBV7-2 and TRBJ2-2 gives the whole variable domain GAGVSQSPSNKVTEKGKDVELRCDPISGHTALYWYRQSLGQGLEFLIYFQGNSAPDKSGLPSDRFSAERTGGSVSTLTIQRTQQEDSAVYLCASSLEGGGELFFGEGSRLTVL.

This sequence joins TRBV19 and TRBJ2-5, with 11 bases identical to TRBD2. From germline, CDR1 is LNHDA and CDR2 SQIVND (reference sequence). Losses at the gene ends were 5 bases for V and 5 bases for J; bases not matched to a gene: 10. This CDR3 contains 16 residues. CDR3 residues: CASSRLSSGGSETQYF. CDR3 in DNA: TGTGCCAGTAGTCGGTTGTCTAGCGGGGGGAGTGAGACCCAGTACTTC.

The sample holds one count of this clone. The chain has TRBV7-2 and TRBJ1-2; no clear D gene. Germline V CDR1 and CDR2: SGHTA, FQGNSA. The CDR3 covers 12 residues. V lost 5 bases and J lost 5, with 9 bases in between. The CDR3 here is CASSRSGYGYTF. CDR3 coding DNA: TGTGCCAGCAGCAGATCAGGATATGGCTACACCTTC.

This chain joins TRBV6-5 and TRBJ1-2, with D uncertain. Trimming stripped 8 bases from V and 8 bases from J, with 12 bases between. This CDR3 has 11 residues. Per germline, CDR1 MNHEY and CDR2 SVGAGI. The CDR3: CASRSTSGYTF. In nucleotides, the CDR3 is TGTGCCAGCCGATCTACGTCCGGCTACACCTTC.

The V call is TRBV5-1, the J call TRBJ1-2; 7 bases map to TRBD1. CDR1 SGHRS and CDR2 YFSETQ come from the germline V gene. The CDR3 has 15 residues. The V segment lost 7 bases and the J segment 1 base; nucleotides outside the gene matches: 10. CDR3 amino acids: CASAPQGDFNYGYTF. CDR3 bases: TGCGCCAGCGCCCCGCAGGGGGATTTTAACTATGGCTACACCTTC. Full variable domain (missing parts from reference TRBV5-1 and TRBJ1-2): KAGVTQTPRYLIKTRGQQVTLSCSPISGHRSVSWYQQTPGQGLQFLFEYFSETQRNKGNFPGRFSGRQFSNSRSEMNVSTLELGDSALYLCASAPQGDFNYGYTFGSGTRLTVV.

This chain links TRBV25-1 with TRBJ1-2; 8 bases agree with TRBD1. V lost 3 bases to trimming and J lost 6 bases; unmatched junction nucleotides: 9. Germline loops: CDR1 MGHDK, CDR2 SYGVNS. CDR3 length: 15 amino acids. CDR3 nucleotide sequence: TGTGCCAGCAGTGACCTCCAGACAGGGGCGGATGGCTACACCTTC. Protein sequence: CASSDLQTGADGYTF.

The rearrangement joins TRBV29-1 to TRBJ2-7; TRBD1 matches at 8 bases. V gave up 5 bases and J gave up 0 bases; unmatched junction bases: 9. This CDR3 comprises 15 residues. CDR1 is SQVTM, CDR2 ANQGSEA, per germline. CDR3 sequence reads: CSVSGTGPSSYEQYF. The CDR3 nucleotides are TGCAGCGTTTCCGGGACAGGCCCCAGCTCCTACGAGCAGTACTTC.

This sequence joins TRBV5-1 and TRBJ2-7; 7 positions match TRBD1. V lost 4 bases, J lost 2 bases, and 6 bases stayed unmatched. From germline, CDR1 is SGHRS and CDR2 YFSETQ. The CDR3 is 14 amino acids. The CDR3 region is CASSPGQETYEQYF. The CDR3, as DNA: TGCGCCAGCAGCCCTGGACAGGAGACCTACGAGCAGTACTTC.

The CDR3 sequence: CASSSSGIYNEQFF. As DNA, the CDR3 is TGCGCCAGCAGCTCGAGCGGAATTTACAATGAGCAGTTCTTC. The V gene is TRBV5-1, the J gene TRBJ2-1, with D tentatively TRBD2 (5 bases). The CDR3 is 14 amino acids. CDR1 SGHRS and CDR2 YFSETQ come from the germline V gene. V was clipped by 3 bases and J by 4 bases, with 11 bases between them.

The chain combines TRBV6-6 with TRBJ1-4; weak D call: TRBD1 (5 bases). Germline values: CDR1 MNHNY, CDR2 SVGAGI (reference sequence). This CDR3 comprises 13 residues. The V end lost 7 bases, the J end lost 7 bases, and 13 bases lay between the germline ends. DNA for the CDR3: TGTGCCAGCAACGCAGGGTGGGCTGAAAAACTGTTTTTT. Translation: CASNAGWAEKLFF.

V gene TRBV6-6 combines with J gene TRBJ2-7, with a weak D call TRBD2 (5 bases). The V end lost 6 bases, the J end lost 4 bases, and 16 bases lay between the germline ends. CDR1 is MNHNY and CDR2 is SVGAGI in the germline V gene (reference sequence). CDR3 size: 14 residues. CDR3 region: CASSPRGEGYEQYF. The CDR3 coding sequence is TGTGCCAGCAGCCCTCGGGGAGAAGGATACGAGCAGTACTTC.

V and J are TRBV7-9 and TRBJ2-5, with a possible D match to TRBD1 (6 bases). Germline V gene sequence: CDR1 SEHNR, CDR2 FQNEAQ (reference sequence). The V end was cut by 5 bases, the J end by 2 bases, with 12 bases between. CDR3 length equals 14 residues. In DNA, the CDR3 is TGTGCCAGCAGCCTCGGACAGATTCAAGAGACCCAGTACTTC. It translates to CASSLGQIQETQYF.

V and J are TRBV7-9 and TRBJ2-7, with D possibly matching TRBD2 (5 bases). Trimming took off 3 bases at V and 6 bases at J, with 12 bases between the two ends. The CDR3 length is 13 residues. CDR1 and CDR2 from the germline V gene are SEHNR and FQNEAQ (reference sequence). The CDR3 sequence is CASSFRTSPEQYF. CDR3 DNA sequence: TGTGCCAGCAGCTTCCGGACTTCCCCCGAGCAGTACTTC.

The DNA of the CDR3 is TGTGCCAGCAGTCTAGGCCTGGGAGGCTATAGCACAGATACGCAGTATTTT. This sequence encodes CASSLGLGGYSTDTQYF. The J gene is TRBJ2-3, the V gene TRBV28; D perhaps matches TRBD2 (6 bases). V lost 5 bases to trimming and J lost 0 bases, with 18 bases between them. There are 17 residues in the CDR3. Germline V gives CDR1 MDHEN, CDR2 SYDVKM.

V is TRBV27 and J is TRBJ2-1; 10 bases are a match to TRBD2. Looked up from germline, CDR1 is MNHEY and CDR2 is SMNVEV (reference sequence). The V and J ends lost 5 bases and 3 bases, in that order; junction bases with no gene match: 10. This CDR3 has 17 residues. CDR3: CASSPTTSGTSYNEQFF. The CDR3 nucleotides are TGTGCCAGCAGTCCCACAACTAGCGGGACTAGCTACAATGAGCAGTTCTTC.

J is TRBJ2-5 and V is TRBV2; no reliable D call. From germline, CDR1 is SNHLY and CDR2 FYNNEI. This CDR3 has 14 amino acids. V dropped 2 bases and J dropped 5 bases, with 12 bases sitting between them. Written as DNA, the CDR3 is TGTGCCAGCAGTGAAATAAGTAAACGGGAGACCCAGTACTTC. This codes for CASSEISKRETQYF.

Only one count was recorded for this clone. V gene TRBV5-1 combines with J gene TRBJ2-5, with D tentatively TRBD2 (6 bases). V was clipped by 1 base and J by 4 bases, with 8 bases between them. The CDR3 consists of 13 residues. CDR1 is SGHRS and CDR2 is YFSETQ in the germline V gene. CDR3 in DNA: TGCGCCAGCAGCTTGATGGGGGGAGAGACCCAGTACTTC. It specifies CASSLMGGETQYF. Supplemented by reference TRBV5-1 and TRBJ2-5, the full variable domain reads KAGVTQTPRYLIKTRGQQVTLSCSPISGHRSVSWYQQTPGQGLQFLFEYFSETQRNKGNFPGRFSGRQFSNSRSEMNVSTLELGDSALYLCASSLMGGETQYFGPGTRLLVL.

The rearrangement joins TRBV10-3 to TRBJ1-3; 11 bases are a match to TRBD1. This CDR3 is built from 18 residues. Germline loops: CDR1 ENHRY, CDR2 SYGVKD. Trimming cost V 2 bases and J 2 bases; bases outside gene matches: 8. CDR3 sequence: CAISEGTGGRTAGNTIYF. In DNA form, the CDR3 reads TGTGCCATCAGTGAGGGGACAGGGGGTCGTACGGCTGGAAACACCATATATTTT.